This T cell receptor beta chain was profiled in a study of cytomegalovirus exposure and HLA in healthy donors. Study results and limitations: CMV serostatus stood as the only immune exposure information on hand. Generally TCR sequences proved uncommon, though certain public TCRs appeared in numerous donors.

Points on this clone: Its antigen is unidentified.

The CDR3 is 13 amino acids. Trimming left V 4 bases short and J 5 bases short, with 12 bases between. Germline-derived CDR1 and CDR2 are SGHTA and FQGNSA. In the PCR, 60 Vbeta and 13 Jbeta primers were used. Clones were sequenced by immunoSEQ multiplex PCR, and TCRdb holds only the in-frame ones, with some missing. This table has approximately 190,000 clones, 83% appearing once. This TCR was sampled from a man aged 35 to 55 in good health and CMV-seropositive. The chain carries TRBV7-2 and TRBJ2-7; D possibly corresponds to TRBD1 (6 bases). The sequencing sample was made of PBMCs. Here the CDR3 DNA reads TGTGCCAGCAGCTGGAACAGGGAGAACGAGCAGTACTTC. Translated: CASSWNRENEQYF.